This entry describes one TCR beta chain. What it recognizes is unknown. Despite likely unrecorded immune exposures, the donors were nominally healthy at the time of sampling. CDR1 and CDR2 (germline): SGHTA, FQGNSA. The CDR3 loop spans 16 amino acids. The ends lost 1 base at V and 3 bases at J; junction bases unmatched: 5. The PCR was carried out with 60 Vbeta primers and 13 Jbeta primers. Here immunoSEQ multiplex PCR was the method, and the copy in TCRdb shows in-frame clones only, minus some. The sample consists of about 140,000 clones, 70% of them appearing once. The data belong to a study of cytomegalovirus exposure and HLA in healthy donors. Points from the study as a whole: TCR beta V- and J-gene trimming was later associated with a missense DCLRE1C variant. The study designated fewer than 200 TCR beta chains cytomegalovirus-associated.

Input material: PBMCs. This TCR derives from a woman aged 55-69 years in good health and CMV-seropositive. The chain combines TRBV7-2 with TRBJ2-3; 9 nucleotides agree with TRBD1. The CDR3 loop reads CASSLGTGAQTDTQYF. CDR3 DNA sequence: TGTGCCAGCAGCTTAGGGACAGGGGCGCAGACAGATACGCAGTATTTT.